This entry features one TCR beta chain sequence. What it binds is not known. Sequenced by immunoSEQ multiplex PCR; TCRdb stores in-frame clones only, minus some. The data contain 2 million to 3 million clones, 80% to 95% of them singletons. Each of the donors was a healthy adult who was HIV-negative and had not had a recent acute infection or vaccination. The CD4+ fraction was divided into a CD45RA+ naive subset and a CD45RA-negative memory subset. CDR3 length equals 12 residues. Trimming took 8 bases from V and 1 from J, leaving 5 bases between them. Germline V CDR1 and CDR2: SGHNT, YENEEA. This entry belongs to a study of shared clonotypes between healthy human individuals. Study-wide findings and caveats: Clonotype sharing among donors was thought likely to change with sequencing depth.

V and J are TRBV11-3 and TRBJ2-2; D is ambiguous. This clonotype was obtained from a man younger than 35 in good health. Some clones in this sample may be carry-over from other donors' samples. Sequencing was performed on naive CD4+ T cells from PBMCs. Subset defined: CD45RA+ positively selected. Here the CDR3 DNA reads TGTGCCAGCGGTAAGAACACCGGGGAGCTGTTTTTT. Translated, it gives CASGKNTGELFF.